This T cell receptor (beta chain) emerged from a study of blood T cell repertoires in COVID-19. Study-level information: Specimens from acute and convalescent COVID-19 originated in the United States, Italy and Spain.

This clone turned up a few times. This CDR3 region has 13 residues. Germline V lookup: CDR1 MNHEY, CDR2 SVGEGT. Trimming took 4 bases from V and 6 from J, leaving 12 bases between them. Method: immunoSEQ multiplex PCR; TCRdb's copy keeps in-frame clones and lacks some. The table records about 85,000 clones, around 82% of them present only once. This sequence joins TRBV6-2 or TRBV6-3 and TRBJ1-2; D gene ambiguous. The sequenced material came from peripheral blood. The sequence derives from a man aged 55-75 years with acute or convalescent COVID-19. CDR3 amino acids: CASSFLSVHGYTF. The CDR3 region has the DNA TGTGCCAGCAGTTTCCTCAGCGTTCATGGCTACACCTTC.